The present TCR beta chain was sequenced within a study of control samples from healthy donors and cancer patients. This table comes from immunoSEQ multiplex PCR, and its TCRdb copy is limited to in-frame clones, with some not included. Here the sample spans some 22,000 clones, roughly 84% being singletons. Germline-derived CDR1 and CDR2 are LGHDT and YNNKEL (reference sequence). V was pared by 4 bases and J by 3 bases, with 6 bases of the junction left unmatched. The length of the CDR3 is 15 residues. This TCR derives from a man in his fifties or sixties with colorectal cancer. J is TRBJ2-1 and V is TRBV3-1 (or the pseudogene TRBV3-2); TRBD2 matches 7 bases. Sequencing was performed on PBMCs. The CDR3 sequence: CASSLTRGVYNEQFF. As DNA, the CDR3 is TGTGCCAGCAGCCTCACCCGGGGGGTCTACAATGAGCAGTTCTTC.